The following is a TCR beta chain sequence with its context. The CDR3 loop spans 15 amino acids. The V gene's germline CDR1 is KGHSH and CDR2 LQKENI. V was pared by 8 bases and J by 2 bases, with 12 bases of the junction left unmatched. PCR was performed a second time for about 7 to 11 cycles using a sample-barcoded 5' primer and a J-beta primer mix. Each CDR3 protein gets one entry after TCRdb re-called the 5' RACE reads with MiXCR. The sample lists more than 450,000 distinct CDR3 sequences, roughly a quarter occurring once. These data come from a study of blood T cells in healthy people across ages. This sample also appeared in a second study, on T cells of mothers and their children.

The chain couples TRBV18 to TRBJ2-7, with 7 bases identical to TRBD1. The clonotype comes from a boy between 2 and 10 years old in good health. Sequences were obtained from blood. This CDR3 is CASPRAGTEPYEQYF. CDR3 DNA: TGTGCCAGCCCAAGAGCCGGGACAGAACCCTACGAGCAGTACTTC.